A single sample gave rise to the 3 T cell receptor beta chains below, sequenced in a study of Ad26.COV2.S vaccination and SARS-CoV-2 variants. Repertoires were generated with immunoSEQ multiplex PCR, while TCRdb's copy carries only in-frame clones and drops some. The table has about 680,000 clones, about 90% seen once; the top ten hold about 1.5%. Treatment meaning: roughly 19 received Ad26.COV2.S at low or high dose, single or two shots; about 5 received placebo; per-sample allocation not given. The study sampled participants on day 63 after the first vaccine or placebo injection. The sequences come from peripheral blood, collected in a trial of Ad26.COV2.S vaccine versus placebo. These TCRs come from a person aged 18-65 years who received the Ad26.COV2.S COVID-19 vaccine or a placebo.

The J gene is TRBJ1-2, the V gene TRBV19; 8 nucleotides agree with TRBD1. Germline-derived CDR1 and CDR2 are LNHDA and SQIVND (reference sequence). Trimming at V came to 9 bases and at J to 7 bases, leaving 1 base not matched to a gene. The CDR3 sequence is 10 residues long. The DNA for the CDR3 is TGTGCCAGCGGACAGGGTGGCTACACCTTC. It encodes CASGQGGYTF.

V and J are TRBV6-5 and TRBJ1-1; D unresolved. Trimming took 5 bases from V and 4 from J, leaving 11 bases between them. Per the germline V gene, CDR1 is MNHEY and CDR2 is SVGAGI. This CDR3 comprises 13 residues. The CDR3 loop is CASSPRTGTEAFF. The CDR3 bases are TGTGCCAGCAGTCCCCGAACGGGCACTGAAGCTTTCTTT.

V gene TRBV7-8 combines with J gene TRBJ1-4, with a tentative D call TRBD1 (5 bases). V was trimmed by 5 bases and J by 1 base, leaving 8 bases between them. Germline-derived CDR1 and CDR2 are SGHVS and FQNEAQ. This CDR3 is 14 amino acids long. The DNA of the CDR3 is TGTGCCAGCAGCCGTAGGGGAACTAATGAAAAACTGTTTTTT. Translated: CASSRRGTNEKLFF. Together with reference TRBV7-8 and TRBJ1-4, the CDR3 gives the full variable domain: GAGVSQSPRYKVAKRGQDVALRCDPISGHVSLFWYQQALGQGPEFLTYFQNEAQLDKSGLPSDRFFAERPEGSVSTLKIQRTQQEDSAVYLCASSRRGTNEKLFFGSGTQLSVL.